This TCR beta chain was captured in a study of shared clonotypes between healthy human individuals (dated by TCRdb to the early 2020s). Broadly, across the study: Three men and two women, aged 18 to 49 years, made up the cohort. Per donor, three plates each were used for CD4 naive and CD4 memory, two for CD8 naive, and one for CD8 memory. Leukapheresis yielded between about 0.85 and 9.5 billion PBMCs per donor. Blood TCR repertoires of roughly 5 healthy adults were deeply sequenced to estimate repertoire size and the extent of clonotype sharing between individuals. Different laboratories and diverse techniques were used to prepare libraries and sequence TCR repertoires, to increase sequencing depth and limit assay-specific biases. Findings and caveats that apply to the study as a whole: Pairwise subsampling led to the expectation that sequencing depth would affect the degree of clonotype sharing among donors. Only blood was sampled, and tissue TCR repertoires likely differ from those in blood. Higher generation probabilities were observed for clonotypes shared by all four sorted-subset donors than for non-shared clonotypes. Incomplete sequencing was indicated by rarefaction of sorted-subset datasets, despite the large sequencing depth. The genetic and exposure-history diversity represented was limited by the small number of donors. Larger estimated clonotype richness was generally found for naive subsets than for memory subsets. About 5% of naive CD4, approximately 3.7% of naive CD8, approximately 2% of memory CD4, and 0.35% to 0.4% of memory CD8 clonotypes were shared across several donors.

Using the deep immunoSEQ assay, TCR CDR3 regions were amplified from genomic DNA by multiplex PCR. Genomic DNA extracted from each cell subset was distributed evenly over all wells of several immunoSEQ 96-well plates, and each plate served as one replicate. For sorted subsets, roughly 0.2 ug genomic DNA, equal to tens of thousands of T cell genomes, was loaded into each replicate PCR. Purified libraries were quantified with a Qubit 3.0 fluorometer, sized on a Bioanalyzer 2100, and re-quantified with the KAPA Library Quantification kit. Every immunoSEQ 96-well plate was sequenced on a separate single-read 150-cycle Illumina NextSeq 550 flow cell. On the study's bioinformatics: Because only junctional sequences without quality scores were contained in the immunoSEQ output, filtering matching that applied to full-length reads could not be performed. Sequences were annotated with PyIR, a Python wrapper for IgBLAST v1.9, and V/J genes and CDR3 were assigned using IMGT germline references. Reads were removed for weak V/J assignments (E-value above 1e-6), missing CDR3, stop codons, out-of-frame junctions, or ambiguous translated residues. A V3J clonotype was defined by an identical inferred V gene, J gene, and CDR3 amino acid sequence. To compute the percentage overlap between repertoires, the number of shared unique clonotypes was divided by the size of the smaller repertoire. Richness of each repertoire was evaluated using RTK rarefaction, the Chao1 estimator, and Recon v2.1 estimates of unobserved clonotypes. Generation probabilities were computed with OLGA for all TCRbeta clonotypes obtained by the gDNA method from several donors. Imported from immuneACCESS, the table was reduced by TCRdb to in-frame sequences with V and J called. These copies leave out some clones; in studies compared against another copy, an unresolved V gene accounts for under half, and the cause of the remainder is not known. The V and J calls and clone size are taken from that table; D and trimming were inferred from the DNA. Present in this sample are about 670,000 clones, about 78% of which were seen just once. Approximately 1.8% of the sample goes to the ten largest clones.

This clone showed up just once. Its antigen remains unidentified. Per-base quality was not reported, and no clone a single base away is much larger than it. Per the germline V gene, SGHTA is the CDR1 and FQGNSA is the CDR2. V gives up 4 bases and J gives up 6 bases, and the segment between their germline ends measures 15 bases. The CDR3 starts with the cysteine, ends with the phenylalanine, and has 14 residues. Just the 42-base CDR3 DNA is kept, in frame starting at base 1. The donors were healthy, HIV-negative adults with no recently reported acute infections or vaccinations. Every donor was a Caucasian adult residing in Nashville, Tennessee, USA. CD4+ T cells were enriched by magnetic negative selection; naive cells were then positively selected on CD45RA, and the negative fraction formed the memory subset. Blood was collected by leukapheresis, and PBMCs were isolated by Ficoll-Histopaque density gradient centrifugation and then cryopreserved in liquid nitrogen vapor phase. Purity and quantity of every magnetically sorted T cell population were checked by analytical flow cytometry. Genomic DNA was isolated from each sorted fraction and quantified by UV absorbance on a Nanodrop 2000c.

Sequencing was carried out using memory CD4+ T cells sorted from blood. Interpreted using the paper, the cell subset or site label stands for: CD45RA-negative fraction. The rearrangement joined TRBV7-2 to TRBJ1-2, with TRBD1 as a weak D call on 5 bases. The TCR was taken from a woman aged 30 to 39 in good health. The bases read TGTGCCAGCAGCTCTCCAACAGGAATGGATGGCTACACCTTC. Its translation is CASSSPTGMDGYTF.